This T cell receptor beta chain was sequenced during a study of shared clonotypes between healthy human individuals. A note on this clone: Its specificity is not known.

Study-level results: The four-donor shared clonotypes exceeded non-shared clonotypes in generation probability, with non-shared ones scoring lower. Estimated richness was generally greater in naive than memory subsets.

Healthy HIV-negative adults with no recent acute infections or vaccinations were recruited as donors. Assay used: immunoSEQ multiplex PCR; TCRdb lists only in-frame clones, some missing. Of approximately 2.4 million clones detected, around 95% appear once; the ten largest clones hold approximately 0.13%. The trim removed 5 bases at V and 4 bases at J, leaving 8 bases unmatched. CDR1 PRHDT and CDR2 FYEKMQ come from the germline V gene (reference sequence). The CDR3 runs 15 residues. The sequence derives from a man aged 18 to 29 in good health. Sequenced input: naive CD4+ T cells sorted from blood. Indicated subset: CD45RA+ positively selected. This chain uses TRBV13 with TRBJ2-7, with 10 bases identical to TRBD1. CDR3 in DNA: TGTGCCAGCAGCCCTCGGGACAGGGGTCCGTACGAGCAGTACTTC. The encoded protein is CASSPRDRGPYEQYF. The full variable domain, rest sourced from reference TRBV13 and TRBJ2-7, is AAGVIQSPRHLIKEKRETATLKCYPIPRHDTVYWYQQGPGQDPQFLISFYEKMQSDKGSIPDRFSAQQFSDYHSELNMSSLELGDSALYFCASSPRDRGPYEQYFGPGTRLTVT.